A few counts support the clone carrying this TCR beta chain. These data originate in a study of blood T cell repertoires in COVID-19. Clones were read by immunoSEQ multiplex PCR, and TCRdb kept only the in-frame ones, dropping some. This sample has some 180,000 clones, with 88% found just once. CDR3 length: 14 amino acids. V shed 3 bases and J shed 1 base, with 6 bases lying between them. CDR1 is SGHTA and CDR2 is FQGNSA in the germline V gene. Material: peripheral blood. The sequence came from a middle-aged man who had recovered from COVID-19. The chain uses TRBV7-2 and TRBJ2-2, with a possible D match to TRBD1 (6 bases). The CDR3 region has the DNA TGTGCCAGCAGCTTGGACAGGAACACCGGGGAGCTGTTTTTT. This translates into CASSLDRNTGELFF.